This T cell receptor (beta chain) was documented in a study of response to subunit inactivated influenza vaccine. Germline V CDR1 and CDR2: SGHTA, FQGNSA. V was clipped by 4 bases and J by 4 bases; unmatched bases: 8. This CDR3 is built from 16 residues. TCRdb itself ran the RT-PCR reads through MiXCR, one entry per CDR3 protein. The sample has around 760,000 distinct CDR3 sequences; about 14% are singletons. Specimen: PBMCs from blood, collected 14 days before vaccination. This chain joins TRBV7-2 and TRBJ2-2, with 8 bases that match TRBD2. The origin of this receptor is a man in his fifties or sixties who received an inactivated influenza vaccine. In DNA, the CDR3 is TGTGCCAGCAGCTCAAGGACTAGCTACGGCACCGGGGAGCTGTTTTTT. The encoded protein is CASSSRTSYGTGELFF.